A selection of T cell receptor beta chains follows, all from one sample in a study of T cells in Graves' hyperthyroidism and ophthalmopathy. A single record per CDR3 protein comes from TCRdb applying MiXCR to the multiplex PCR reads. The sample holds nearly 600,000 distinct CDR3 sequences; approximately 15% are singletons and the top ten take around 5.4%. The sequenced sample was blood. The source of these receptors is a woman in her 30s with Graves' hyperthyroidism that later progressed to Graves' ophthalmopathy. Both conserved end residues are part of each CDR3. Each record gives: J gene, D gene, V gene, clone size, CDR3 DNA, CDR3 protein. The D gene is left open where the match is weak. Size is stated for part of the rows, as once, few or many counts, or as a class when the clone is expanded.

J gene: TRBJ2-3
D gene: .
V gene: TRBV19
clone size: .
CDR3 DNA: TGTGCCAGTAGTATGGCCACCACAGATACGCAGTATTTT
CDR3 protein: CASSMATTDTQYF

J gene: TRBJ2-2
D gene: .
V gene: TRBV7-2
clone size: many
CDR3 DNA: TGTGCCAGCAGCTTGTCGCCCGCGGGCACCGGGGAGCTGTTTTTT
CDR3 protein: CASSLSPAGTGELFF

J gene: TRBJ2-5
D gene: .
V gene: TRBV2
clone size: many
CDR3 DNA: TGTGCCAGCAGTGGCCAGACGGGACCACAAGAGACCCAGTACTTC
CDR3 protein: CASSGQTGPQETQYF

J gene: TRBJ2-7
D gene: .
V gene: TRBV7-9
clone size: .
CDR3 DNA: TGTGCCAGCAGCTTAATGCGGGCCTACGAGCAGTACTTC
CDR3 protein: CASSLMRAYEQYF

J gene: TRBJ2-7
D gene: .
V gene: TRBV2
clone size: many
CDR3 DNA: TGTGCCAGCAAGGGGCAAAGCGGCGATGGAGATTCCCTCGAGCAGTACTTC
CDR3 protein: CASKGQSGDGDSLEQYF

J gene: TRBJ2-1
D gene: .
V gene: TRBV5-6
clone size: few
CDR3 DNA: TGTGCCAGCGGCGGCGGGACCGTATACAATGAGCAGTTCTTC
CDR3 protein: CASGGGTVYNEQFF

J gene: TRBJ2-7
D gene: TRBD2
V gene: TRBV7-2
clone size: .
CDR3 DNA: TGTGCCAGCAGGAGACCCGGGACTAGCAGTTCCTACGAGCAGTACTTC
CDR3 protein: CASRRPGTSSSYEQYF

J gene: TRBJ2-7
D gene: TRBD1
V gene: TRBV5-1
clone size: few
CDR3 DNA: TGCGCCAGCAGCTTGGGACAGGGGCAGTTAGACGAGCAGTACTTC
CDR3 protein: CASSLGQGQLDEQYF

J gene: TRBJ2-1
D gene: TRBD2
V gene: TRBV7-9
clone size: many
CDR3 DNA: TGTGCCAGCAGCTTACAGGCTAGCGGCAGTAGGAATGAGCAGTTCTTC
CDR3 protein: CASSLQASGSRNEQFF

J gene: TRBJ1-5
D gene: TRBD1
V gene: TRBV18
clone size: few
CDR3 DNA: TGTGCCAGCTCACCACGGGAGGACAGGGGCAATCAGCCCCAGCATTTT
CDR3 protein: CASSPREDRGNQPQHF

J gene: TRBJ2-7
D gene: TRBD1
V gene: TRBV19
clone size: few
CDR3 DNA: TGTGCCAGTAGTATGGCGGGACAGGGGGCCCTCATCGAGCAGTACTTC
CDR3 protein: CASSMAGQGALIEQYF

J gene: TRBJ2-5
D gene: TRBD2
V gene: TRBV12-5
clone size: many
CDR3 DNA: TGTGCTAGTGGTTCTCTGCGGGAGGGCCGAAAAGAGACCCAGTACTTC
CDR3 protein: CASGSLREGRKETQYF

J gene: TRBJ1-5
D gene: TRBD1
V gene: TRBV2
clone size: many
CDR3 DNA: TGTGCCAGCAGTGAGTGGCCCCCGGGACAGGCCCACCAGCCCCAGCATTTT
CDR3 protein: CASSEWPPGQAHQPQHF

J gene: TRBJ1-1
D gene: .
V gene: TRBV11-3
clone size: many
CDR3 DNA: TGTGCCAGCAGCTCCGACAGACTGAACACTGAAGCTTTCTTT
CDR3 protein: CASSSDRLNTEAFF

J gene: TRBJ2-7
D gene: .
V gene: TRBV5-1
clone size: many
CDR3 DNA: TGCGCCAGCAGCATAGCATCCGAGCAGTACTTC
CDR3 protein: CASSIASEQYF

J gene: TRBJ2-2
D gene: .
V gene: TRBV13
clone size: .
CDR3 DNA: TGTGCCAGCAGCTTAAGTTTCTGGAGGACGAACACCGGGGAGCTGTTTTTT
CDR3 protein: CASSLSFWRTNTGELFF

J gene: TRBJ1-5
D gene: .
V gene: TRBV2
clone size: many
CDR3 DNA: TGTGCCAGCAGTGAGGACCGCTATGTGCATTTT
CDR3 protein: CASSEDRYVHF

J gene: TRBJ2-7
D gene: TRBD1
V gene: TRBV2
clone size: few
CDR3 DNA: TGTGCCAGCAGTGAGATAGGACAGGGTGGTGGCGAGCAGTACTTC
CDR3 protein: CASSEIGQGGGEQYF

J gene: TRBJ2-2
D gene: .
V gene: TRBV6-1
clone size: many
CDR3 DNA: TGTGCCAGCAGTGTAGCGGCAGGAGGAACCGGGGAGCTGTTTTTT
CDR3 protein: CASSVAAGGTGELFF

J gene: TRBJ2-7
D gene: TRBD1
V gene: TRBV19
clone size: once
CDR3 DNA: TGTGCCAGTAGATTTCTGGGACAGGGGTTCAACGAGCAGTACTTC
CDR3 protein: CASRFLGQGFNEQYF

J gene: TRBJ1-3
D gene: .
V gene: TRBV11-2
clone size: many
CDR3 DNA: TGTGCCAGCAGCCCCAATCCGGGGTTCTCTGGAAACACCATATATTTT
CDR3 protein: CASSPNPGFSGNTIYF

J gene: TRBJ2-7
D gene: .
V gene: TRBV5-5
clone size: many
CDR3 DNA: TGTGCCAGCAGCCTATATGGGGTGGAGCAGTACTTC
CDR3 protein: CASSLYGVEQYF

J gene: TRBJ2-3
D gene: TRBD1
V gene: TRBV30
clone size: many
CDR3 DNA: TGTGCCTGGAGTGTTTCCGACAGGGGGTGGGATACGCAGTATTTT
CDR3 protein: CAWSVSDRGWDTQYF

J gene: TRBJ2-5
D gene: TRBD2
V gene: TRBV20-1
clone size: many
CDR3 DNA: TGCAGTGCTAGAGATTCCGGGACTAGAGAGACCCAGTACTTC
CDR3 protein: CSARDSGTRETQYF

J gene: TRBJ2-1
D gene: TRBD2
V gene: TRBV7-3
clone size: many
CDR3 DNA: TGTGCCAGCAGCGTGGGACTATCTCCCAATGAGCAGTTCTTC
CDR3 protein: CASSVGLSPNEQFF

J gene: TRBJ2-4
D gene: .
V gene: TRBV10-3
clone size: few
CDR3 DNA: TGTGCCATCAGTGAGTCCCCCCCACGTTGGAATCTAGCAGCCAAAAACATTCAGTACTTC
CDR3 protein: CAISESPPRWNLAAKNIQYF

J gene: TRBJ2-7
D gene: TRBD2
V gene: TRBV20-1
clone size: few
CDR3 DNA: TGCAGTGCTAGGACTAGCGGGGTCTACGAGCAGTACTTC
CDR3 protein: CSARTSGVYEQYF

J gene: TRBJ2-3
D gene: .
V gene: TRBV20-1
clone size: .
CDR3 DNA: TGCAGTGCCAATCCCGGGTACGGCACAGATACGCAGTATTTT
CDR3 protein: CSANPGYGTDTQYF

J gene: TRBJ2-6
D gene: TRBD1
V gene: TRBV12-3/TRBV12-4
clone size: many
CDR3 DNA: TGTGCCAGCAGCGGACAGGGCCAAGGGGGGGCCAACGTCCTGACTTTC
CDR3 protein: CASSGQGQGGANVLTF

J gene: TRBJ2-5
D gene: .
V gene: TRBV19
clone size: .
CDR3 DNA: TGTGCCTCGATGGGACCCCAAGAGACCCAGTACTTC
CDR3 protein: CASMGPQETQYF

J gene: TRBJ1-4
D gene: .
V gene: TRBV9
clone size: few
CDR3 DNA: TGTGCCAGCAGCGTAGGAAGCCAGTTAAATGAAAAACTGTTTTTT
CDR3 protein: CASSVGSQLNEKLFF

J gene: TRBJ2-3
D gene: .
V gene: TRBV24-1
clone size: many
CDR3 DNA: TGTGCCACCAGTGATTTCGGGCAGGGACCAAGCACAGATACGCAGTATTTT
CDR3 protein: CATSDFGQGPSTDTQYF

J gene: TRBJ2-7
D gene: TRBD1
V gene: TRBV14
clone size: .
CDR3 DNA: TGTGCCAGCAATATACAGGGGTCCGGCTACGAGCAGTACTTC
CDR3 protein: CASNIQGSGYEQYF

J gene: TRBJ1-1
D gene: TRBD1
V gene: TRBV6-2/TRBV6-3
clone size: many
CDR3 DNA: TGTGCCAGCAGTTCGCAGGGGGCAAGGACTGAAGCTTTCTTT
CDR3 protein: CASSSQGARTEAFF

J gene: TRBJ2-1
D gene: TRBD2
V gene: TRBV7-9
clone size: .
CDR3 DNA: TGTGCCAGCAGCTTAGCGGGGACTAGCGGGAACAATGAGCAGTTCTTC
CDR3 protein: CASSLAGTSGNNEQFF

J gene: TRBJ2-3
D gene: .
V gene: TRBV7-9
clone size: .
CDR3 DNA: TGTGCCAGCAGCCCCTTCTCGAGCGAGCGGAAGAATACGCAGTATTTT
CDR3 protein: CASSPFSSERKNTQYF

J gene: TRBJ1-2
D gene: .
V gene: TRBV18
clone size: many
CDR3 DNA: TGTGCCAGCTCACCACCGAACAGGCCGGAGGGCTACACCTTC
CDR3 protein: CASSPPNRPEGYTF

J gene: TRBJ2-1
D gene: .
V gene: TRBV15
clone size: many
CDR3 DNA: TGTGCCACCAGCGGGTCAGGTGCGGGCCTATACAATGAGCAGTTCTTC
CDR3 protein: CATSGSGAGLYNEQFF

J gene: TRBJ1-6
D gene: TRBD1
V gene: TRBV12-3/TRBV12-4
clone size: .
CDR3 DNA: TGTGCCAGCAGTTTGGGACAGGGCCAGTCACCCCTCCACTTT
CDR3 protein: CASSLGQGQSPLHF

J gene: TRBJ1-5
D gene: .
V gene: TRBV28
clone size: many
CDR3 DNA: TGTGCCGCAAGCAGGCCCCAGCATTTT
CDR3 protein: CAASRPQHF

J gene: TRBJ2-3
D gene: .
V gene: TRBV7-2
clone size: many
CDR3 DNA: TGTGCCAGCAGCTTGGGACAAGGCACAGATACGCAGTATTTT
CDR3 protein: CASSLGQGTDTQYF

J gene: TRBJ2-2
D gene: .
V gene: TRBV6-2/TRBV6-3
clone size: .
CDR3 DNA: TGTGCCAGCAGTTACTCGGTCTCTCGTTCGTACACCGGGGAGCTGTTTTTT
CDR3 protein: CASSYSVSRSYTGELFF

J gene: TRBJ2-7
D gene: .
V gene: TRBV28
clone size: many
CDR3 DNA: TGTGCCAGCAGTTTATCAAAGACCGAGCAGTACTTC
CDR3 protein: CASSLSKTEQYF

J gene: TRBJ1-2
D gene: .
V gene: TRBV5-5
clone size: few
CDR3 DNA: TGTGCCAGCAGCTTGGATGTAGTGGGGGCGCTGGTAAACGGCTACACCTTC
CDR3 protein: CASSLDVVGALVNGYTF

J gene: TRBJ1-1
D gene: .
V gene: TRBV19
clone size: many
CDR3 DNA: TGTGCCAGTAGGAGGGACCAAATTCCAACCACTGAAGCTTTCTTT
CDR3 protein: CASRRDQIPTTEAFF

J gene: TRBJ1-5
D gene: TRBD1
V gene: TRBV2
clone size: many
CDR3 DNA: TGTGCCAGCAACCCTTGGGACAGTAATCAGCCCCAGCATTTT
CDR3 protein: CASNPWDSNQPQHF

J gene: TRBJ1-5
D gene: .
V gene: TRBV2
clone size: few
CDR3 DNA: TGTGCCAGCATGGACAGATCCGGGGGAAATCAGCCCCAGCATTTT
CDR3 protein: CASMDRSGGNQPQHF

J gene: TRBJ2-7
D gene: TRBD2
V gene: TRBV20-1
clone size: many
CDR3 DNA: TGCAGTGCCGTTACTAGCGGGAGTACCGAGCAGTACTTC
CDR3 protein: CSAVTSGSTEQYF

J gene: TRBJ2-7
D gene: .
V gene: TRBV30
clone size: .
CDR3 DNA: TGTGCCTGGAGTCCAGCCGGTTTACCCTACGAGCAGTACTTC
CDR3 protein: CAWSPAGLPYEQYF

J gene: TRBJ2-3
D gene: .
V gene: TRBV29-1
clone size: few
CDR3 DNA: TGCAGCGTTGATTCGCATACGCAGTATTTT
CDR3 protein: CSVDSHTQYF

J gene: TRBJ1-3
D gene: .
V gene: TRBV20-1
clone size: few
CDR3 DNA: TGCAGCACACTCGTTTCCTCCTCTGGAAACACCATATATTTT
CDR3 protein: CSTLVSSSGNTIYF

J gene: TRBJ1-1
D gene: TRBD1
V gene: TRBV20-1
clone size: many
CDR3 DNA: TGCAGTGCTGAATCCGGGACAGGCATCGCTGAAGCTTTCTTT
CDR3 protein: CSAESGTGIAEAFF

J gene: TRBJ2-7
D gene: .
V gene: TRBV5-1
clone size: many
CDR3 DNA: TGCGCCAGCAGCTTGTTGGTCGTATCCTACGAGCAGTACTTC
CDR3 protein: CASSLLVVSYEQYF

J gene: TRBJ2-5
D gene: TRBD1
V gene: TRBV5-6
clone size: .
CDR3 DNA: TGTGCCAGCAGGCGCCGGGACAGGGGGCTGAAGGAGACCCAGTACTTC
CDR3 protein: CASRRRDRGLKETQYF

J gene: TRBJ2-7
D gene: TRBD1
V gene: TRBV7-2
clone size: many
CDR3 DNA: TGTGCCAGCAGCCCGGGACAGGGGTACTACGAGCAGTACTTC
CDR3 protein: CASSPGQGYYEQYF